The rows below give T cell receptor beta chains drawn from one sample of a study of T cell responses to AZD1222 COVID-19 vaccine. This table comes from immunoSEQ multiplex PCR, and its TCRdb copy is limited to in-frame clones, with some not included. This table holds tens of thousands of clones, around 90% found once. The material was peripheral blood, obtained 28 days after the second AZD1222 dose. The source of these receptors is an adult who received the AZD1222 COVID-19 vaccine. Each CDR3 is given with its conserved first and last residue. The D gene is left open where the match is weak. Clone size is shown for a subset of rows, as once, few, many or a class of expanded clone.

D gene,clone size,V gene,J gene,CDR3 protein,CDR3 DNA
-,-,TRBV20-1,TRBJ1-1,CSAQENTEAFF,TGCAGTGCTCAAGAGAACACTGAAGCTTTCTTT
-,-,TRBV25-1,TRBJ1-2,CASSWLGGRSGYTF,TGTGCCAGCAGTTGGCTCGGGGGGCGTAGCGGCTACACCTTC
-,-,TRBV14,TRBJ2-1,CASSQELYNEQFF,TGTGCCAGCAGCCAAGAACTATATAATGAGCAGTTCTTC
-,-,TRBV24-1,TRBJ1-1,CATSDPRDGDTEAFF,TGTGCCACCAGTGATCCCAGGGATGGGGACACTGAAGCTTTCTTT
-,-,TRBV5-8,TRBJ1-6,CASSLRGPTSPLHF,TGTGCCAGCAGCTTGCGGGGCCCGACTTCACCCCTCCACTTT
-,-,TRBV20-1,TRBJ2-4,CSANWGAIQYF,TGCAGTGCTAATTGGGGGGCCATTCAGTACTTC
-,-,TRBV10-3,TRBJ1-5,CAISDSDRGDQPQHF,TGTGCCATCAGTGACTCGGACCGGGGCGATCAGCCCCAGCATTTT
TRBD1,once,TRBV3-1/TRBV3-2,TRBJ1-2,CASSQDLDRDGYTF,TGTGCCAGCAGCCAAGATCTCGACAGGGATGGCTACACCTTC
-,few,TRBV7-9,TRBJ1-1,CASSLQGPWNTEAFF,TGTGCCAGCAGCCTCCAGGGACCTTGGAACACTGAAGCTTTCTTT
-,-,TRBV7-3,TRBJ1-1,CASSASVDTEAFF,TGTGCCAGCAGCGCGAGCGTTGACACTGAAGCTTTCTTT
-,few,TRBV4-3,TRBJ1-4,CASSLLNEKLFF,TGCGCCAGCAGCCTCCTGAATGAAAAACTGTTTTTT
-,-,TRBV6-5,TRBJ1-1,CASRDRKVSEAFF,TGTGCCAGCAGGGACCGGAAAGTGTCTGAAGCTTTCTTT
-,-,TRBV7-2,TRBJ2-3,CASSLYADTQYF,TGTGCCAGCAGTTTATACGCAGATACGCAGTATTTT
-,-,TRBV28,TRBJ1-2,CASSLWQGWNYGYTF,TGTGCCAGCAGTTTATGGCAGGGTTGGAACTATGGCTACACCTTC
-,-,TRBV24-1,TRBJ1-1,CATSDWDGTMNTEAFF,TGTGCCACCAGTGATTGGGACGGGACTATGAACACTGAAGCTTTCTTT
-,-,TRBV7-2,TRBJ1-2,CASSSGGLGGGGIYGYTF,TGTGCCAGCAGCTCCGGCGGACTGGGTGGGGGTGGGATATATGGCTACACCTTC
TRBD1,-,TRBV6-5,TRBJ1-1,CASRSTTGAGTEAFF,TGTGCCAGCAGATCAACGACAGGGGCGGGCACTGAAGCTTTCTTT
-,-,TRBV25-1,TRBJ1-2,CASSDDRRGGNGYTF,TGTGCCAGCAGTGATGACAGGAGAGGGGGGAATGGCTACACCTTC
-,-,TRBV20-1,TRBJ1-4,CSATNEKLFF,TGCAGTGCTACTAATGAAAAACTGTTTTTT
TRBD1,-,TRBV7-6,TRBJ1-6,CASSLAIPAKGTGTSPLHF,TGTGCCAGCAGCTTAGCGATCCCCGCCAAGGGGACAGGCACCTCACCCCTCCACTTT
TRBD1,-,TRBV7-2,TRBJ1-5,CASSLNQGDQPQHF,TGTGCCAGCAGCCTTAACCAGGGGGATCAGCCCCAGCATTTT
-,-,TRBV4-3,TRBJ2-7,CASSQDWLSYEQYF,TGCGCCAGCAGCCAAGATTGGTTATCCTACGAGCAGTACTTC
-,-,TRBV28,TRBJ1-5,CASVSTGLDQPQHF,TGTGCCAGCGTGTCTACAGGGCTGGATCAGCCCCAGCATTTT
-,-,TRBV28,TRBJ1-1,CASSSSGLGAEAFF,TGTGCCAGCAGTTCTTCAGGGTTAGGCGCTGAAGCTTTCTTT
-,-,TRBV11-2,TRBJ2-2,CASSHYQNTGELFF,TGTGCCAGCAGCCATTATCAGAACACCGGGGAGCTGTTTTTT
-,-,TRBV14,TRBJ2-3,CASSQGSIRTDTQYF,TGTGCCAGCAGCCAGGGCAGCATCCGCACAGATACGCAGTATTTT
TRBD1,-,TRBV18,TRBJ2-5,CASSRPTGGETQYF,TGTGCCAGCTCACGACCGACAGGGGGAGAGACCCAGTACTTC
-,-,TRBV27,TRBJ1-5,CASNPDGQNNQPQHF,TGTGCCAGCAATCCTGATGGACAGAACAATCAGCCCCAGCATTTT
-,-,TRBV4-1,TRBJ2-2,CASSYRLPGTLNTGELFF,TGCGCCAGCAGCTACCGCCTCCCCGGGACACTCAACACCGGGGAGCTGTTTTTT
-,-,TRBV7-2,TRBJ1-6,CASSLVAAANSPLHF,TGTGCCAGCAGCTTAGTGGCAGCAGCTAATTCACCCCTCCACTTT
-,-,TRBV28,TRBJ1-5,CASSGFEYSNQPQHF,TGTGCCAGCAGTGGCTTCGAGTATAGCAATCAGCCCCAGCATTTT
TRBD1,-,TRBV4-3,TRBJ2-2,CASSQDLGTGTSGELFF,TGCGCCAGCAGCCAAGATTTGGGGACAGGGACCTCCGGGGAGCTGTTTTTT
TRBD2,few,TRBV9,TRBJ2-3,CASSVATSGGLGTDTQYF,TGTGCCAGCAGCGTAGCTACTAGCGGGGGACTGGGCACAGATACGCAGTATTTT
-,-,TRBV5-1,TRBJ2-3,CASSLWRGTDTQYF,TGCGCCAGCAGCTTGTGGCGAGGCACAGATACGCAGTATTTT
-,-,TRBV12-3/TRBV12-4,TRBJ1-2,CASRGAGGYTF,TGTGCCAGCAGGGGTGCGGGAGGCTACACCTTC
-,-,TRBV9,TRBJ2-7,CASSVGGDTYEQYF,TGTGCCAGCAGCGTAGGCGGGGACACCTACGAGCAGTACTTC
-,-,TRBV10-3,TRBJ1-5,CAISAEDLSNQPQHF,TGTGCCATCAGCGCCGAGGACCTCAGCAATCAGCCCCAGCATTTT
-,-,TRBV9,TRBJ1-5,CASSNSGPGNQPQHF,TGTGCCAGCAGCAACTCGGGGCCGGGCAATCAGCCCCAGCATTTT
TRBD1,-,TRBV7-9,TRBJ1-5,CASSQGQFREPQHF,TGTGCCAGCAGCCAGGGACAGTTTCGAGAGCCCCAGCATTTT
TRBD1,-,TRBV9,TRBJ1-5,CASSVASGGCQPQHF,TGTGCCAGCAGCGTAGCTTCAGGGGGCTGTCAGCCCCAGCATTTT
-,-,TRBV9,TRBJ1-3,CASSFGRSSGNTIYF,TGTGCCAGCAGCTTTGGACGGTCCTCTGGAAACACCATATATTTT
TRBD2,-,TRBV6-5,TRBJ2-7,CASTPSGGPGNEQYF,TGTGCCAGCACCCCTAGCGGGGGGCCTGGGAACGAGCAGTACTTC
TRBD2,-,TRBV27,TRBJ2-1,CASSASGVASYNEQFF,TGTGCCAGCAGCGCTAGCGGGGTAGCGTCGTACAATGAGCAGTTCTTC
-,-,TRBV9,TRBJ2-3,CASSVEPKGGPPDTQYF,TGTGCCAGCAGCGTAGAGCCCAAGGGGGGGCCCCCAGATACGCAGTATTTT